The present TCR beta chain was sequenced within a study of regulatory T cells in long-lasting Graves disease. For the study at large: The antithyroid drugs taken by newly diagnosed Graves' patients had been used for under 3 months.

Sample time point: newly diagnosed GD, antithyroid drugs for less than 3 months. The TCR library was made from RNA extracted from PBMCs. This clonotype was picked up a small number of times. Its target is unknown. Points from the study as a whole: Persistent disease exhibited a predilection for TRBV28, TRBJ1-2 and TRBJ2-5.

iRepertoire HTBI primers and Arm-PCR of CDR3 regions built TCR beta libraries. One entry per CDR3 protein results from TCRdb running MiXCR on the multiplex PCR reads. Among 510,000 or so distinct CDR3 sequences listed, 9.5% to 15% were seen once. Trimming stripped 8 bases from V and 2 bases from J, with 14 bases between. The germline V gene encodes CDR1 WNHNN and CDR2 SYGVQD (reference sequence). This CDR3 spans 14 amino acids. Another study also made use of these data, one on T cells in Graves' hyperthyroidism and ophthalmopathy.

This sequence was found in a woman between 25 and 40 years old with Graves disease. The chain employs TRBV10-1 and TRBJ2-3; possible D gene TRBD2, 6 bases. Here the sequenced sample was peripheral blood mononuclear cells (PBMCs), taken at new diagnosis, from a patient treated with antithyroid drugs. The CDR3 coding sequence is TGCGCCAGCTCGAGGACTACCGTCACAGATACGCAGTATTTT. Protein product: CASSRTTVTDTQYF.